This TCR beta chain was observed in a study of T cells expressing NK-cell markers. About the study: Sequenced donors, eight in total, included seven who were HCMV-seropositive and one who was seronegative.

Germline-derived CDR1 and CDR2 are SGHRS and YFSETQ. The CDR3 loop spans 11 amino acids. TCRdb re-called the 5' RACE reads and catalogs CDR3 proteins one per entry, DNA excluded. Recorded for this sample: a few hundred thousand distinct CDR3 sequences. The sample consisted of blood T cells: a sorted CD56 or NKG2C T cell subset, CD4+ or CD8+ T cells, or bulk PBMC T cells (not recorded which). The rearrangement links TRBV5-1 to TRBJ2-1; no DNA is available, so the TRBD1 call from TCRdb remains unchecked. This receptor was taken from a man aged 18 to 69 in good health. CDR3: CASSAGPLQFF.